The 18 T cell receptor beta chains below come from one sample, sequenced in a study of blood T cell repertoires in COVID-19. Repertoires were generated with immunoSEQ multiplex PCR, while TCRdb's copy carries only in-frame clones and drops some. The data contain under 250,000 clones, 82% of them singletons. Sequenced input: PBMCs or T cells enriched from blood (not recorded which). Receptors were obtained from an older woman who had recovered from COVID-19.

V is TRBV10-3 and J is TRBJ2-3, with 8 bases fitting TRBD1. The germline V gene has CDR1 ENHRY and CDR2 SYGVKD. The CDR3 has 16 amino acids. Trimming took 4 bases from V and 0 from J; bases not matched to a gene: 6. DNA of the CDR3: TGTGCCATCAGTGCTATTCAGGGGGCAAGCACAGATACGCAGTATTTT. Amino acid sequence: CAISAIQGASTDTQYF.

The rearrangement uses TRBV11-1 and TRBJ2-7, with D possibly being TRBD1 (6 bases). Germline loops: CDR1 SGHAT, CDR2 FQDESV (reference sequence). The CDR3 consists of 15 residues. V was pared by 5 bases and J by 2 bases, with 16 bases between. The CDR3 sequence: CASSQDSHLTYEQYF. The CDR3 DNA reads TGTGCCAGCAGCCAGGACAGCCATTTAACCTACGAGCAGTACTTC.

This clone was recorded only once. The chain carries TRBV2 and TRBJ1-2, with 7 bases identical to TRBD1. V trimming: 5 bases; J trimming: 4 bases; junction bases outside the gene matches: 7. CDR1 is SNHLY and CDR2 is FYNNEI in the germline V gene. This CDR3 is built from 14 residues. The CDR3 region is CASSPSTGSYGYTF. CDR3 coding DNA: TGTGCCAGCAGTCCTTCGACAGGGTCCTATGGCTACACCTTC.

This chain connects TRBV2 to TRBJ2-7, with TRBD1 matching 7 bases. In germline, CDR1 is SNHLY, CDR2 FYNNEI. The trim removed 4 bases at V and 5 bases at J, leaving 8 bases unmatched. The CDR3 sequence is 14 residues long. The CDR3 nucleotides read TGTGCCAGCAGTGCCATACAGGGGCCCCACGAGCAGTACTTC. This sequence encodes CASSAIQGPHEQYF.

In regard to this clone: Germline and junction disagree at one end, which may indicate a read error. The CDR3 loop reads CASSLSSLHQAQHF. Written as DNA, the CDR3 is TGTGCCAGCAGCTTATCGAGTCTTCATCAGGCCCAGCATTTT. The rearrangement joins TRBV7-2 to TRBJ1-5; unclear D gene. Germline V CDR1 and CDR2: SGHTA, FQGNSA. This CDR3 contains 14 residues.

The chain carries TRBV2 and TRBJ2-3; 13 bases are a match to TRBD2. Per the germline V gene, CDR1 is SNHLY and CDR2 is FYNNEI. V dropped 7 bases and J dropped 4; count of bases not matched to a gene: 5. The CDR3 length is 15 residues. CDR3 residues: CASMGTSGASDTQYF. The DNA of the CDR3 is TGTGCCAGCATGGGGACTAGCGGGGCGTCAGATACGCAGTATTTT. The full variable domain, in which reference TRBV2 and TRBJ2-3 provide the parts outside the CDR3, is EPEVTQTPSHQVTQMGQEVILRCVPISNHLYFYWYRQILGQKVEFLVSFYNNEISEKSEIFDDQFSVERPDGSNFTLKIRSTKLEDSAMYFCASMGTSGASDTQYFGPGTRLTVL.

The genes are TRBV6-6 and TRBJ1-1, with D uncertain. The CDR3 sequence is 11 residues long. Germline CDR1 is MNHNY and CDR2 is SVGAGI (reference sequence). Trimming took off 8 bases at V and 1 base at J, with 5 bases between the two ends. CDR3 region: CASVGNTEAFF. DNA for the CDR3: TGTGCCAGCGTCGGGAACACTGAAGCTTTCTTT.

This clone was counted between two and nine times. The rearrangement links TRBV6-2 or TRBV6-3 to TRBJ2-5; the D gene is possibly TRBD1 (6 bases). V dropped 5 bases and J dropped 1 base, with 14 bases sitting between them. Germline assignment: CDR1 MNHEY and CDR2 SVGEGT. The CDR3 extends over 15 amino acids. CDR3 nucleotide sequence: TGTGCCAGCAGTGGCCAGGGACAACCCCAAGAGACCCAGTACTTC. Its protein is CASSGQGQPQETQYF.

This clone was recorded a few times. The V call is TRBV6-5, the J call TRBJ1-1; D is ambiguous. V was clipped by 2 bases and J by 10 bases, with 20 bases between them. CDR1 is MNHEY, CDR2 SVGAGI, per germline. The CDR3 has 15 amino acids. In DNA form, the CDR3 reads TGTGCCAGCAGTTACGTAGGAGGGTCGGTATATGGAGCTTTCTTT. This translates into CASSYVGGSVYGAFF.

Comments on this clone: The sample holds other DNA sequences that translate to the same CDR3. The chain links TRBV12-3 or TRBV12-4 to TRBJ2-7, with 9 bases aligning to TRBD1. The trim removed 5 bases at V and 3 bases at J, leaving 2 bases unmatched. CDR3 length: 13 amino acids. The CDR3 here is CASSPGQGYEQYF. The CDR3 DNA reads as TGTGCCAGCAGTCCGGGACAGGGCTACGAGCAGTACTTC.

This clone was counted a single time. The chain has TRBV7-8 and TRBJ1-2, with 9 bases aligning to TRBD1. The CDR3 consists of 14 residues. Trimming removed 5 bases from V and 4 bases from J; junction bases left unmatched: 5. Germline assignment: CDR1 SGHVS and CDR2 FQNEAQ. CDR3 region: CASSTGQGPYGYTF. CDR3 DNA sequence: TGTGCCAGCAGCACGGGACAGGGCCCCTATGGCTACACCTTC. The whole variable domain, filled in from reference TRBV7-8 and TRBJ1-2, reads GAGVSQSPRYKVAKRGQDVALRCDPISGHVSLFWYQQALGQGPEFLTYFQNEAQLDKSGLPSDRFFAERPEGSVSTLKIQRTQQEDSAVYLCASSTGQGPYGYTFGSGTRLTVV.

V is TRBV3-1 (or the pseudogene TRBV3-2) and J is TRBJ2-7; TRBD2 agrees at 7 bases. Germline V CDR1 and CDR2: LGHDT, YNNKEL (reference sequence). This CDR3 spans 15 amino acids. The ends lost 2 bases at V and 5 bases at J; junction bases unmatched: 9. CDR3 protein: CASSQPGTKANEQYF. CDR3 nucleotides: TGTGCCAGCAGCCAACCAGGGACTAAGGCCAACGAGCAGTACTTC.

This clone showed up just a few times. V is TRBV30 and J is TRBJ2-7; D not resolved. The germline gives CDR1 GTSNPN, CDR2 SVGIG (reference sequence). The CDR3 is 14 residues long. V was trimmed by 0 bases and J by 0 bases, leaving 9 bases between them. CDR3 region: CAWSVGRSSYEQYF. The CDR3 DNA follows: TGTGCCTGGAGTGTGGGCAGAAGCTCCTACGAGCAGTACTTC.

This clone was recorded a few times. This chain links TRBV27 with TRBJ2-3; the match to TRBD2 covers 8 bases. Per the germline V gene, CDR1 is MNHEY and CDR2 is SMNVEV (reference sequence). The CDR3 has 17 amino acids. V lost 5 bases to trimming and J lost 7 bases; unmatched junction nucleotides: 17. CDR3 bases: TGTGCCAGCAGTACGAGTATGTCCGGGGGGGCAGGAAATACGCAGTATTTT. It encodes CASSTSMSGGAGNTQYF.

The chain combines TRBV2 with TRBJ2-6; 7 positions match TRBD2. The germline V gene encodes CDR1 SNHLY and CDR2 FYNNEI. The CDR3 extends over 14 amino acids. The V segment lost 2 bases and the J segment 8 bases; nucleotides outside the gene matches: 3. The DNA for the CDR3 is TGTGCCAGCAGTGAACAGGGAGGGACCAACGTCCTGACTTTC. Translation: CASSEQGGTNVLTF.

The chain has TRBV5-1 and TRBJ1-2; 7 nucleotides line up with TRBD1. The CDR3 is made up of 15 amino acids. Germline CDR1 is SGHRS and CDR2 is YFSETQ. The ends lost 4 bases at V and 0 bases at J; junction bases unmatched: 6. CDR3 protein: CASSPGTEPNYGYTF. CDR3 coding DNA: TGCGCCAGCAGCCCCGGGACAGAACCTAACTATGGCTACACCTTC.

The V and J genes are TRBV10-1 and TRBJ2-1, with 10 bases that match TRBD1. Per germline, CDR1 WNHNN and CDR2 SYGVQD (reference sequence). CDR3 length equals 15 residues. Losses at the gene ends were 5 bases for V and 7 bases for J; bases not matched to a gene: 8. Here the CDR3 reads CASSRTGGIGNEQFF. CDR3 nucleotide sequence: TGCGCCAGCAGTCGGACAGGGGGTATAGGGAATGAGCAGTTCTTC.

V gene TRBV7-2 combines with J gene TRBJ2-2; TRBD2 might be the D (5 bases). The CDR3 is 14 amino acids. In germline, CDR1 is SGHTA, CDR2 FQGNSA. With 5 bases removed from V and 6 bases from J, the gap between germline ends came to 13 bases. The chain's CDR3 is CASSIGVWAGELFF. Written as DNA, the CDR3 is TGTGCCAGCAGCATCGGGGTGTGGGCCGGGGAGCTGTTTTTT.